This T cell receptor (beta chain) was identified in a study of T cell changes during pregnancy in multiple sclerosis. Some clones are missing from TCRdb's copy, which holds only in-frame ones; the method was immunoSEQ multiplex PCR. The sample records around 33,000 clones, approximately 86% being singletons. The sample holds a few counts of this clone. The sample contains more than one DNA sequence encoding this CDR3. Trimming stripped 2 bases from V and 4 bases from J, with 11 bases between. Looked up from germline, CDR1 is MNHEY and CDR2 is SMNVEV (reference sequence). There are 14 residues in the CDR3.

This chain links TRBV27 with TRBJ1-2; TRBD1 is a possible D gene (5 bases). The TCR originated in a female donor with multiple sclerosis, enrolled in a pregnancy study. This material consisted of CD8+ T cells from peripheral blood mononuclear cells, taken before pregnancy. DNA for the CDR3: TGTGCCAGCAGTTTAACAAGGGGTCCCTATGGCTACACCTTC. This translates into CASSLTRGPYGYTF.